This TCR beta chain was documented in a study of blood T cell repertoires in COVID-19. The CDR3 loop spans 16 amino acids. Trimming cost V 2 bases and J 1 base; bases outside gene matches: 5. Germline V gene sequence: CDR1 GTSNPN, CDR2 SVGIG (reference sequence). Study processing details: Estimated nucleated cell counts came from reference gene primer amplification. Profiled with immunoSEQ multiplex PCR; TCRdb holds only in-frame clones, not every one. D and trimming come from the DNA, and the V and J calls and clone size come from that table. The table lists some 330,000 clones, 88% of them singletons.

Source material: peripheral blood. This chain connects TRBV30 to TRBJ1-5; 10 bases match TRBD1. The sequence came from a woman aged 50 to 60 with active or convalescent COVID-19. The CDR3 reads CAWSLTGGSSNQPQHF. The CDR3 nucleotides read TGTGCCTGGAGTTTGACAGGGGGCTCGAGCAATCAGCCCCAGCATTTT. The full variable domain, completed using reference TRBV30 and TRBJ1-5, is SQTIHQWPATLVQPVGSPLSLECTVEGTSNPNLYWYRQAAGRGLQLLFYSVGIGQISSEVPQNLSASRPQDRQFILSSKKLLLSDSGFYLCAWSLTGGSSNQPQHFGDGTRLSIL.